This TCR beta chain was recovered during a study of T cells in Graves' hyperthyroidism and ophthalmopathy. Regarding the study as a whole: Ophthalmopathy was distinguished from stable hyperthyroidism by 13 V-J signatures.

This clonotype was found a few times. As yet, its antigen is unknown. Amplification yielded TCR beta CDR3 regions, with RNA transcripts as the source. The HTBI primer set served for first-round RT-PCR of the TCR CDR3. Using its own MiXCR run on the multiplex PCR reads, TCRdb lists one record per CDR3 protein. Of approximately 430,000 distinct CDR3 sequences listed, 15% to 19% are singletons. The CDR3 contains 15 residues. Germline V gene data show CDR1 as SGHRS and CDR2 as YFSETQ. Trimming removed 3 bases from V and 3 bases from J, with 14 bases in between. The chain is built from TRBV5-1 and TRBJ2-3, with D possibly TRBD2 on 6 matching bases. The origin of this receptor is a woman aged 18-29 years with Graves' hyperthyroidism. The sample comprised blood. DNA for the CDR3: TGCGCCAGCAGCTCCAGGGTGGGAGGTACAGATACGCAGTATTTT. Encoded protein: CASSSRVGGTDTQYF.